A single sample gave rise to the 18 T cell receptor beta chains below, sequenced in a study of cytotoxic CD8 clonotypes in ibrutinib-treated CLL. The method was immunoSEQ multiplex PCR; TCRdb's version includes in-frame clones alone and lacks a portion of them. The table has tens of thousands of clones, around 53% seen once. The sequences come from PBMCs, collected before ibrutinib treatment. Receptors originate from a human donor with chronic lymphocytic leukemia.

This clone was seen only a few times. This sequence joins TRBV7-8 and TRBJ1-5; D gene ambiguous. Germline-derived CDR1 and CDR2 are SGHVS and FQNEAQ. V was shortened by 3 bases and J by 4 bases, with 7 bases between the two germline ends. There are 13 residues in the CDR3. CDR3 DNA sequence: TGTGCCAGCAGCTTTGGGTATAATCAGCCCCAGCATTTT. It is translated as CASSFGYNQPQHF.

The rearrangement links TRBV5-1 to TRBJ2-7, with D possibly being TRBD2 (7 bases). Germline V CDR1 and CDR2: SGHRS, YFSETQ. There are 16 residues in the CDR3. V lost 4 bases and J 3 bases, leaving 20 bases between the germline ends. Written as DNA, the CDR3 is TGCGCCAGCAGCCGACACGGGGGCGGGGGCCTCTACGAGCAGTACTTC. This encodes CASSRHGGGGLYEQYF.

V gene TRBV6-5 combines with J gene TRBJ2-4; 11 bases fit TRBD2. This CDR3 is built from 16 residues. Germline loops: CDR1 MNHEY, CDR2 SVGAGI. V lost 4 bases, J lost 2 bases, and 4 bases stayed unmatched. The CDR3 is CASSLTSGVTKNIQYF. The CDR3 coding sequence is TGTGCCAGCAGTTTGACTAGCGGGGTAACCAAAAACATTCAGTACTTC.

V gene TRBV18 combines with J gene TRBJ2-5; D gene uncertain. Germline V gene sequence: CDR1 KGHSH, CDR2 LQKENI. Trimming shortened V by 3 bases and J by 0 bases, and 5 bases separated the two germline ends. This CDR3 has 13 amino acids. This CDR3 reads CASSPPYQETQYF. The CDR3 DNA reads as TGTGCCAGCTCACCCCCGTACCAAGAGACCCAGTACTTC.

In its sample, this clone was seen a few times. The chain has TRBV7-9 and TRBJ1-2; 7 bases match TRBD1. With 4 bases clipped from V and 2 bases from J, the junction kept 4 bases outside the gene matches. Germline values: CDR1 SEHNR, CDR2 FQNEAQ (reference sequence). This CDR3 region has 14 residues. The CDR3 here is CASSSTGANYGYTF. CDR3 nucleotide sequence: TGTGCCAGCAGCTCCACAGGGGCAAACTATGGCTACACCTTC.

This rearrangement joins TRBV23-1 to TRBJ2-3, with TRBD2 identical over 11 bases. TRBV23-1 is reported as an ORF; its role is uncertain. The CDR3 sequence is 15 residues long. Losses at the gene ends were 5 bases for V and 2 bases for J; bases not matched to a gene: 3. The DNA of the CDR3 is TGCGCCAGCAGTAAACTAGCGGGGGTCACAGATACGCAGTATTTT. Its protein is CASSKLAGVTDTQYF.

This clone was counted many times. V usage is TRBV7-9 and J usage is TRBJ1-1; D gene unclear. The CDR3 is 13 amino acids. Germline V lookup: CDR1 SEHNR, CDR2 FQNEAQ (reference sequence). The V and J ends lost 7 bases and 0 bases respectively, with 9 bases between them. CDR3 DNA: TGTGCCAGCACAGTGGCAGTGAACACTGAAGCTTTCTTT. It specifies CASTVAVNTEAFF.

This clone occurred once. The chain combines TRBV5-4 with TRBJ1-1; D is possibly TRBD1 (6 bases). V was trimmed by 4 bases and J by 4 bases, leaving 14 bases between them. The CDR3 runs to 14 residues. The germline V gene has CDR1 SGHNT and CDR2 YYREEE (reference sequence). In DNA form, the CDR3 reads TGTGCCAGCAGCCGGGCAGGGGTATCCACTGAAGCTTTCTTT. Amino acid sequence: CASSRAGVSTEAFF. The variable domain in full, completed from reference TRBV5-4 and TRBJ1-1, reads ETGVTQSPTHLIKTRGQQVTLRCSSQSGHNTVSWYQQALGQGPQFIFQYYREEENGRGNFPPRFSGLQFPNYSSELNVNALELDDSALYLCASSRAGVSTEAFFGQGTRLTVV.

CDR3 in amino acids: CASSLLPSGGGDNEQFF. The CDR3 region has the DNA TGTGCCAGCAGTTTATTGCCTAGCGGGGGGGGAGACAATGAGCAGTTCTTC. This rearrangement joins TRBV27 to TRBJ2-1; 12 bases fit TRBD2. Germline V gives CDR1 MNHEY, CDR2 SMNVEV (reference sequence). Losses at the gene ends were 1 base for V and 5 bases for J; bases not matched to a gene: 6. There are 17 residues in the CDR3.

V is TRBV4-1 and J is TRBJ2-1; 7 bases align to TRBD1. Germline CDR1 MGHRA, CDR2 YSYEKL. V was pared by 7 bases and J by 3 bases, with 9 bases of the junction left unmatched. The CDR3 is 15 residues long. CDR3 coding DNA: TGCGCCAGCACCCTCGGACAGGCCTTCTACAATGAGCAGTTCTTC. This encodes CASTLGQAFYNEQFF.

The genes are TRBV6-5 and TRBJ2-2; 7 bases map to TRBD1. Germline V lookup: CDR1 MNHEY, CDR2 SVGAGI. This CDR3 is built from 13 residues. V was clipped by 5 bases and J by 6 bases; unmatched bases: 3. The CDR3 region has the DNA TGTGCCAGCAGTAGACAGGGCGCCGGGGAGCTGTTTTTT. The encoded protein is CASSRQGAGELFF.

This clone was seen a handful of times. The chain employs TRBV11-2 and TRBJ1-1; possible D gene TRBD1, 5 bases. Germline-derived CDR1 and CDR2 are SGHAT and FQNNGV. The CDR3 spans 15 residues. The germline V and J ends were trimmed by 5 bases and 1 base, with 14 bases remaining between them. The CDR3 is CASSPPDSSNTEAFF. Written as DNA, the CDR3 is TGTGCCAGCAGCCCCCCCGACAGTTCGAACACTGAAGCTTTCTTT.

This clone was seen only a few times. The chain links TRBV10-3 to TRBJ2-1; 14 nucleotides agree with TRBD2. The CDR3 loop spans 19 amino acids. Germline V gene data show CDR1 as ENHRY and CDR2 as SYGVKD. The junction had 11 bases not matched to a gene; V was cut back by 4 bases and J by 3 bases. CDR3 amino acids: CAISANRLAGGPNYNEQFF. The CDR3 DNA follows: TGTGCCATCAGTGCTAACAGACTAGCGGGGGGGCCGAACTACAATGAGCAGTTCTTC.

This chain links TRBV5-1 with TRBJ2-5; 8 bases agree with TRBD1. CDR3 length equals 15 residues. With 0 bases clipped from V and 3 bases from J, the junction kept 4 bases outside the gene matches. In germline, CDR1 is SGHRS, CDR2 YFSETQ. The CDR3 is CASSLAGTGEETQYF. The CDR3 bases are TGCGCCAGCAGCTTGGCCGGGACAGGCGAAGAGACCCAGTACTTC.

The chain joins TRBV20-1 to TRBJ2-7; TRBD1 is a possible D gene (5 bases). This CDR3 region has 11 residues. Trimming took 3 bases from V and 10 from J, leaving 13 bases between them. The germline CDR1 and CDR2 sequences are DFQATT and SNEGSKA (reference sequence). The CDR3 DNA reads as TGCAGTGCTAGTCGGGCAGGACATCAGTACTTC. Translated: CSASRAGHQYF.

CDR3 amino acids: CASSPQVAHYEQYF. The CDR3 bases are TGTGCCAGCAGCCCGCAGGTGGCTCACTACGAGCAGTACTTC. The J gene is TRBJ2-7, the V gene TRBV7-9; D ambiguous. Germline lookup yields CDR1 SEHNR and CDR2 FQNEAQ (reference sequence). The CDR3 loop spans 14 amino acids. V was cut by 5 bases and J by 3 bases, with 14 bases left in between.

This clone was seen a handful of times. The CDR3 here is CASSYGDSPLHF. Here the CDR3 DNA reads TGTGCCAGCAGTTACGGGGATTCACCCCTCCACTTT. This chain uses TRBV6-5 with TRBJ1-6, with D hard to call. Germline values: CDR1 MNHEY, CDR2 SVGAGI. There are 12 residues in the CDR3. V gave up 2 bases and J gave up 8 bases, with 4 bases separating them.

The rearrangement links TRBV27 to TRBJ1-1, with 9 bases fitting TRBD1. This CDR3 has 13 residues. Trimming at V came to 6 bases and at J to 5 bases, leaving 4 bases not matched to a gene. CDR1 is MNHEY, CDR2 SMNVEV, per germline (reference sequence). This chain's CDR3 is CASRLGQGTEAFF. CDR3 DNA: TGTGCCAGCAGGTTGGGACAGGGAACTGAAGCTTTCTTT.